A single sample is the source of the 6 T cell receptor beta chains below, sequenced in a study of breast tumors, draining lymph nodes, adjacent tissues (dated by TCRdb to about 2016). Library preparation was by multiplex PCR. The instrument was an Illumina HiSeq 2000. Clones were called with MiXCR by TCRdb after fastp trimmed the public reads at Q25, and only in-frame beta chains were retained. CDR3 protein duplicates are merged, each entry listing the most common genes and DNA. This sample gives 25,000 or so distinct CDR3 sequences in total; 68% of them show up just once. The leading ten clones occupy 20% to 25% of the sample. Sequenced sample: tumor-adjacent breast tissue. The receptors here all came from a female donor with breast cancer. Some clones in this sample may be carry-over from other donors' samples.

The V call is TRBV2, the J call TRBJ2-3, with 8 bases identical to TRBD1. Germline V gives CDR1 SNHLY, CDR2 FYNNEI. CDR3 length: 15 residues. The J segment lost 5 bases and the V segment lost 6 bases, leaving 10 bases of the junction unmatched. The CDR3 nucleotides read TGTGCCAGCAGGGTGCAGGACAGGGCTGAAGATACGCAGTATTTT. This codes for CASRVQDRAEDTQYF.

This sequence joins TRBV29-1 and TRBJ2-7; 8 bases align to TRBD1. Germline V gene sequence: CDR1 SQVTM, CDR2 ANQGSEA. The J segment lost 2 bases and the V segment lost 4 bases, leaving 4 bases of the junction unmatched. CDR3 length: 13 amino acids. CDR3 sequence: CSVAQGATYEQYF. CDR3 in DNA: TGCAGCGTTGCGCAGGGGGCCACCTACGAGCAGTACTTC.

By its share, this clonotype is medium-sized. This chain connects TRBV12-3 or TRBV12-4 to TRBJ2-1, with D unclear. The CDR3 sequence is 12 residues long. V lost 1 base, J lost 7 bases, and 5 bases lay in between. CDR3 region: CASSLEENEQFF. CDR3 bases: TGTGCCAGCAGTTTAGAGGAAAATGAGCAGTTCTTC.

The chain joins TRBV7-3 to TRBJ2-3; no firm D call. The CDR3 is 13 amino acids. Germline V gives CDR1 SGHTA, CDR2 FQGTGA. V lost 5 bases and J 0 bases, leaving 6 bases between the germline ends. This CDR3 reads CASSAPSTDTQYF. The CDR3 DNA is TGTGCCAGCAGCGCACCTAGCACAGATACGCAGTATTTT. Combining the CDR3 with reference TRBV7-3 and TRBJ2-3 gives the whole variable domain GAGVSQTPSNKVTEKGKYVELRCDPISGHTALYWYRQSLGQGPEFLIYFQGTGAADDSGLPNDRFFAVRPEGSVSTLKIQRTERGDSAVYLCASSAPSTDTQYFGPGTRLTVL.

The rearrangement uses TRBV19 and TRBJ2-7; D gene uncertain. Trimming removed 5 bases from V and 2 bases from J, with 16 bases in between. The germline CDR1 and CDR2 sequences are LNHDA and SQIVND (reference sequence). The CDR3 consists of 15 residues. Here the CDR3 reads CASSLQWTQTYEQYF. The CDR3 bases are TGTGCCAGTAGTCTACAATGGACGCAGACCTACGAGCAGTACTTC.

The genes are TRBV7-7 and TRBJ2-7, with 8 positions matching TRBD2. With V trimmed by 4 bases and J by 4 bases, 9 bases remained unmatched. From germline, CDR1 is SSHAT and CDR2 FNYEAQ (reference sequence). The CDR3 has 15 residues. CDR3 residues: CASSSASGPGYEQYF. In DNA form, the CDR3 reads TGTGCCAGCAGCTCCGCTAGCGGGCCCGGGTACGAGCAGTACTTC.